Listed below are T cell receptor beta chains from one sample, sequenced in a study of persistence of HIV-infected CD4 T cells. The protocol was immunoSEQ multiplex PCR, while the TCRdb copy is restricted to in-frame clones and leaves out a portion. Among some 30,000 clones, around 73% were seen once, and the ten largest hold about 0.75%. These TCRs are of unknown antigen specificity. The specimen was CD4+ T cells sorted from PBMCs after roughly 20-hour stimulation, collected from a patient who received antiretroviral therapy. These receptors were obtained from an adult woman with HIV who was CMV-seropositive. Both conserved end residues are part of each CDR3. A D gene is named only where the DNA matches it firmly. Where a row states a size, it is once, few, many or the class of an expanded clone; other rows omit it.

abundance: few; d_gene: TRBD1; j_gene: TRBJ1-1; v_gene: TRBV6-6; CDR3nt: TGTGCCAGCAGTTCCGGACAGGAAAGCGTAAGAGGAGGAGCTTTCTTT; CDR3aa: CASSSGQESVRGGAFF
abundance: -; d_gene: -; j_gene: TRBJ2-7; v_gene: TRBV27; CDR3nt: TGTGCCAGCAGTCTAGTGACAGCTGTGGGCGAGCAGTACTTC; CDR3aa: CASSLVTAVGEQYF
abundance: few; d_gene: -; j_gene: TRBJ1-2; v_gene: TRBV6-5; CDR3nt: TGTGCCAGCAGTTACTCGCGCCTCGGGGGCTACACCTTC; CDR3aa: CASSYSRLGGYTF
abundance: -; d_gene: -; j_gene: TRBJ1-2; v_gene: TRBV29-1; CDR3nt: TGCAGCTGCCGCGGATCGAGCTTTGATGGCTACACCTTC; CDR3aa: CSCRGSSFDGYTF
abundance: -; d_gene: TRBD1; j_gene: TRBJ1-3; v_gene: TRBV11-3; CDR3nt: TGTGCCGGGAGACCAGGGGGAACAGACTCTGGAAACACCATATATTTT; CDR3aa: CAGRPGGTDSGNTIYF
abundance: -; d_gene: -; j_gene: TRBJ1-2; v_gene: TRBV5-1; CDR3nt: TGCGCCAGCAGGACCCAACAGGGAGCGTCTGGCTACACCTTC; CDR3aa: CASRTQQGASGYTF
abundance: -; d_gene: -; j_gene: TRBJ2-3; v_gene: TRBV3-1/TRBV3-2; CDR3nt: TGTGCCAGCGGAACAGGGCCCGGGGATACGCAGTATTTT; CDR3aa: CASGTGPGDTQYF
abundance: -; d_gene: -; j_gene: TRBJ1-1; v_gene: TRBV7-9; CDR3nt: TGTGCCAGCAGCCTAAACAGGGACACTGAAGCTTTCTTT; CDR3aa: CASSLNRDTEAFF
abundance: few; d_gene: -; j_gene: TRBJ1-1; v_gene: TRBV19; CDR3nt: TGTGCCAGTTCTTTAGGCCCTTTTGGGGACACTGAAGCTTTCTTT; CDR3aa: CASSLGPFGDTEAFF
abundance: few; d_gene: -; j_gene: TRBJ1-5; v_gene: TRBV5-5; CDR3nt: TGTGCCAGCAGCTTGGATGGCAGATATCAGCCCCAGCATTTT; CDR3aa: CASSLDGRYQPQHF
abundance: -; d_gene: TRBD1; j_gene: TRBJ1-3; v_gene: TRBV5-1; CDR3nt: TGCGCCAGCAGCACTACACCCGGGACAGGGAATGGAAACACCATATATTTT; CDR3aa: CASSTTPGTGNGNTIYF
abundance: -; d_gene: -; j_gene: TRBJ2-5; v_gene: TRBV5-1; CDR3nt: TGCGCCAGCAGCCCTCCGCAAGTGGAGACCCAGTACTTC; CDR3aa: CASSPPQVETQYF
abundance: -; d_gene: -; j_gene: TRBJ2-1; v_gene: TRBV5-1; CDR3nt: TGCGCCAGCAGCTTGGGGGGCGCAGGGGCACACAATGAGCAGTTCTTC; CDR3aa: CASSLGGAGAHNEQFF
abundance: -; d_gene: -; j_gene: TRBJ1-5; v_gene: TRBV5-1; CDR3nt: TGCGCCAGCAGCTTCGAGAGCAATCAGCCCCAGCATTTT; CDR3aa: CASSFESNQPQHF
abundance: -; d_gene: -; j_gene: TRBJ2-2; v_gene: TRBV6-5; CDR3nt: TGTGCCAGCACCCAGGGGGGGTGGGACACCGGGGAGCTGTTTTTT; CDR3aa: CASTQGGWDTGELFF
abundance: -; d_gene: TRBD1; j_gene: TRBJ1-1; v_gene: TRBV6-5; CDR3nt: TGTGCCAGTACTCAGACCGGGACAGGGAACACTGAAGCTTTCTTT; CDR3aa: CASTQTGTGNTEAFF
abundance: -; d_gene: -; j_gene: TRBJ2-4; v_gene: TRBV2; CDR3nt: TGTGCCAGCAGTTCCGGGGGCGGAAACATTCAGTACTTC; CDR3aa: CASSSGGGNIQYF
abundance: -; d_gene: TRBD1; j_gene: TRBJ1-6; v_gene: TRBV28; CDR3nt: TGTGCCAGCAGGGGCGCGGGACAGCAAAATTCACCCCTCCACTTT; CDR3aa: CASRGAGQQNSPLHF
abundance: -; d_gene: -; j_gene: TRBJ1-1; v_gene: TRBV7-9; CDR3nt: TGTGCCAGCAGCTTACTTATGGGACGGGGCACTGAAGCTTTCTTT; CDR3aa: CASSLLMGRGTEAFF
abundance: once; d_gene: -; j_gene: TRBJ1-3; v_gene: TRBV19; CDR3nt: TGTGCCAGTAGTAGGGTCGAGGCTGGAAACACCATATATTTT; CDR3aa: CASSRVEAGNTIYF
abundance: few; d_gene: -; j_gene: TRBJ1-5; v_gene: TRBV12-5; CDR3nt: TGTGCTAGTGGTCGTCCGGGGCCCCTCGATCAGCCCCAGCATTTT; CDR3aa: CASGRPGPLDQPQHF
abundance: -; d_gene: -; j_gene: TRBJ2-3; v_gene: TRBV9; CDR3nt: TGTGCCAGCAGCGTAGTTAGGGGAGATACGCAGTATTTT; CDR3aa: CASSVVRGDTQYF
abundance: -; d_gene: -; j_gene: TRBJ1-5; v_gene: TRBV4-1; CDR3nt: TGCGCCAGCAGCCAAGACCCGAATCAGCCCCAGCATTTT; CDR3aa: CASSQDPNQPQHF
abundance: -; d_gene: -; j_gene: TRBJ2-3; v_gene: TRBV5-1; CDR3nt: TGCGCCAGCCGGAAGGACGGTTCTAGCACAGATACGCAGTATTTT; CDR3aa: CASRKDGSSTDTQYF
abundance: -; d_gene: TRBD1; j_gene: TRBJ1-6; v_gene: TRBV19; CDR3nt: TGTGCCAGTAGCCCACCGGGACAGGGGTTTTCACCCCTCCACTTT; CDR3aa: CASSPPGQGFSPLHF
abundance: -; d_gene: TRBD1; j_gene: TRBJ2-1; v_gene: TRBV7-3; CDR3nt: TGTGCCAGCAGCCACGGGACAGCGGCCCGCGGGGAGCAGTTCTTC; CDR3aa: CASSHGTAARGEQFF
abundance: -; d_gene: TRBD1; j_gene: TRBJ1-2; v_gene: TRBV6-2/TRBV6-3; CDR3nt: TGTGCCAGCAGTTACTCCGGACAGGGGAAGGTTACCCCCTTC; CDR3aa: CASSYSGQGKVTPF
abundance: few; d_gene: TRBD1; j_gene: TRBJ1-2; v_gene: TRBV7-2; CDR3nt: TGTGCCAGCAGCGAACAGGGGGCGGGTGGCTACACCTTC; CDR3aa: CASSEQGAGGYTF
abundance: -; d_gene: TRBD1; j_gene: TRBJ2-7; v_gene: TRBV2; CDR3nt: TGTGCCAGCAGTTCACGGACAGGAAACGAGCAGTACTTC; CDR3aa: CASSSRTGNEQYF
abundance: few; d_gene: TRBD2; j_gene: TRBJ2-3; v_gene: TRBV2; CDR3nt: TGTGCCAGCAAATTAGTTGGACTAGCGTCAGATACGCAGTATTTT; CDR3aa: CASKLVGLASDTQYF
abundance: few; d_gene: -; j_gene: TRBJ2-5; v_gene: TRBV12-3/TRBV12-4; CDR3nt: TGTGCCAGCAGTTTCGCGGGTGAGACCCAGTACTTC; CDR3aa: CASSFAGETQYF
abundance: -; d_gene: -; j_gene: TRBJ1-3; v_gene: TRBV19; CDR3nt: -; CDR3aa: CASTRSGLSGHSGNTIYF
abundance: -; d_gene: -; j_gene: TRBJ2-2; v_gene: TRBV11-1; CDR3nt: TGTGCCAGCAGCACCGGCGGGGGCGCGAACGGGGAGCTGTTTTTT; CDR3aa: CASSTGGGANGELFF
abundance: -; d_gene: -; j_gene: TRBJ1-3; v_gene: TRBV7-9; CDR3nt: TGTGCCAGCAGCTTAACCCAGGGGTCCTCTGGAAACACCATATATTTT; CDR3aa: CASSLTQGSSGNTIYF
abundance: -; d_gene: -; j_gene: TRBJ1-2; v_gene: TRBV2; CDR3nt: TGTGCCAGCGCCCAATCAGGGGTGAGGGGCTACACCTTC; CDR3aa: CASAQSGVRGYTF
abundance: -; d_gene: -; j_gene: TRBJ2-3; v_gene: TRBV30; CDR3nt: TGTGCCTGGAGTGACGGCCAAGATACGCAGTATTTT; CDR3aa: CAWSDGQDTQYF
abundance: -; d_gene: TRBD1; j_gene: TRBJ2-3; v_gene: TRBV15; CDR3nt: TGTGCCACCAGCATGGGACAGGGTTACACAGATACGCAGTATTTT; CDR3aa: CATSMGQGYTDTQYF
abundance: once; d_gene: -; j_gene: TRBJ1-2; v_gene: TRBV21-1; CDR3nt: TGTGCCAGCAGCACAGTAAGGGACAGGGGTGGTTTTGGTCATGGCTACACCTTC; CDR3aa: CASSTVRDRGGFGHGYTF
abundance: -; d_gene: -; j_gene: TRBJ1-5; v_gene: TRBV19; CDR3nt: TGTGCCAGTAGTATACGCGGGCAGCCGGGGAGGCCCCAGCATTTT; CDR3aa: CASSIRGQPGRPQHF
abundance: once; d_gene: TRBD1; j_gene: TRBJ1-5; v_gene: TRBV19; CDR3nt: TGTGCCAGTAGTACCCCTGGTCAGGGGGGGTATCGACCCCAGCATTTT; CDR3aa: CASSTPGQGGYRPQHF
abundance: -; d_gene: -; j_gene: TRBJ1-2; v_gene: TRBV12-3/TRBV12-4; CDR3nt: TGTGCCAGCAGGGAGACAGGCTACTATGGCTACACCTTC; CDR3aa: CASRETGYYGYTF
abundance: -; d_gene: -; j_gene: TRBJ2-1; v_gene: TRBV7-3; CDR3nt: TGTGCCAGCAGCGCGCAACCGGGACTCTCCTACAATGAGCAGTTCTTC; CDR3aa: CASSAQPGLSYNEQFF
abundance: -; d_gene: TRBD1; j_gene: TRBJ1-2; v_gene: TRBV5-1; CDR3nt: TGCGCCAGCAGCTTGACGGACAGGGGAGGAGGCTACACCTTC; CDR3aa: CASSLTDRGGGYTF
abundance: -; d_gene: -; j_gene: TRBJ1-1; v_gene: TRBV2; CDR3nt: TGTGCCAGCAATTCTGGGTACACTGAAGCTTTCTTT; CDR3aa: CASNSGYTEAFF
abundance: -; d_gene: -; j_gene: TRBJ1-2; v_gene: TRBV9; CDR3nt: TGTGCCAGCAGCGTAAGGATTGGCTATGGCTACACCTTC; CDR3aa: CASSVRIGYGYTF
abundance: -; d_gene: TRBD2; j_gene: TRBJ2-1; v_gene: TRBV25-1; CDR3nt: TGTGCCAGCAGTGAATTAGCGGGGGGGACCTACAATGAGCAGTTCTTC; CDR3aa: CASSELAGGTYNEQFF
abundance: -; d_gene: -; j_gene: TRBJ1-2; v_gene: TRBV12-3/TRBV12-4; CDR3nt: TGTGCCAGCAGTAAGGAACAGAGATATGGCTACACCTTC; CDR3aa: CASSKEQRYGYTF
abundance: -; d_gene: TRBD2; j_gene: TRBJ2-1; v_gene: TRBV24-1; CDR3nt: TGTGCCACCAGTGACCGAGCGGGGGGGCTTTTGAATGAGCAGTTCTTC; CDR3aa: CATSDRAGGLLNEQFF
abundance: -; d_gene: TRBD2; j_gene: TRBJ2-2; v_gene: TRBV4-2; CDR3nt: TGTGCCAGCAGCCAAGATCCGGTACGGGGGGGAAACACCGGGGAGCTGTTTTTT; CDR3aa: CASSQDPVRGGNTGELFF
abundance: -; d_gene: -; j_gene: TRBJ2-3; v_gene: TRBV24-1; CDR3nt: TGTGCCACCAGTGATTTAAGGCCTCCGCAGTATTTT; CDR3aa: CATSDLRPPQYF
abundance: -; d_gene: -; j_gene: TRBJ1-1; v_gene: TRBV12-5; CDR3nt: TGTGCTAGTGGTTTGGTACAGGGCGGCTTGAACACTGAAGCTTTCTTT; CDR3aa: CASGLVQGGLNTEAFF
abundance: few; d_gene: -; j_gene: TRBJ1-4; v_gene: TRBV7-2; CDR3nt: TGTGCCAGCAGCTTAGAGTACGGAAATGAAAAACTGTTTTTT; CDR3aa: CASSLEYGNEKLFF
abundance: -; d_gene: -; j_gene: TRBJ1-2; v_gene: TRBV7-8; CDR3nt: TGTGCCAGCAGCTTAATCTTAGGGTCCAGCGATGGCTACACCTTC; CDR3aa: CASSLILGSSDGYTF
abundance: -; d_gene: TRBD1; j_gene: TRBJ1-1; v_gene: TRBV5-1; CDR3nt: TGCGCCAGCAGCCGGGACAGGGAGGGGGCTGAAGCTTTCTTT; CDR3aa: CASSRDREGAEAFF
abundance: once; d_gene: -; j_gene: TRBJ2-1; v_gene: TRBV9; CDR3nt: TGTGCCAGCAGCCCCAGACCCTACAATGAGCAGTTCTTC; CDR3aa: CASSPRPYNEQFF
abundance: -; d_gene: TRBD1; j_gene: TRBJ1-2; v_gene: TRBV6-6; CDR3nt: TGTGCCAGCAGCCGCCCGGGACAGGGGGCTGATGGCTACACCTTC; CDR3aa: CASSRPGQGADGYTF
abundance: -; d_gene: TRBD1; j_gene: TRBJ1-5; v_gene: TRBV19; CDR3nt: TGTGCCAGTAGGCCCCCAGGGGGCGCAAATCAGCCCCAGCATTTT; CDR3aa: CASRPPGGANQPQHF
abundance: -; d_gene: -; j_gene: TRBJ1-6; v_gene: TRBV10-3; CDR3nt: TGTGCCATCAGTAGGGACTCCAATTCACCCCTCCACTTT; CDR3aa: CAISRDSNSPLHF
abundance: -; d_gene: -; j_gene: TRBJ1-1; v_gene: TRBV30; CDR3nt: TGTGCCTGGAGTGCGGGTCTGAACACTGAAGCTTTCTTT; CDR3aa: CAWSAGLNTEAFF
abundance: -; d_gene: -; j_gene: TRBJ1-3; v_gene: TRBV18; CDR3nt: TGTGCCAGCTCCCCCGAAGGGGCGATCTCTGGAAACACCATATATTTT; CDR3aa: CASSPEGAISGNTIYF